This TCR beta chain appears in the sequencing data of a study of T cell responses to AZD1222 COVID-19 vaccine. Produced via immunoSEQ multiplex PCR; TCRdb's table is partial and in-frame only. The table lists 100,000 to 150,000 clones, about 90% of them singletons. The TCR sequence derives from an adult in good health. This material consisted of peripheral blood, taken on day 0 of AZD1222 vaccination.

In nucleotides, the CDR3 is TGTGCCAGCACCCGAGACAGGGACACAACCTACGAGCAGTACTTC. Encoded protein: CASTRDRDTTYEQYF. The chain combines TRBV6-5 with TRBJ2-7, with 7 bases that match TRBD1. The length of the CDR3 is 15 residues. Trimming took 7 bases from V and 2 from J; bases not matched to a gene: 11. Germline V gene data show CDR1 as MNHEY and CDR2 as SVGAGI.